Listed here are 23 T cell receptor beta chains from one sample, sequenced in a study of control samples from healthy donors and cancer patients. Assay used: immunoSEQ multiplex PCR; TCRdb lists only in-frame clones, some missing. The table shows more than 95,000 clones, with around 89% occurring only once. Sample: blood. These receptors all come from a woman in her 70s in good health.

The rearrangement uses TRBV6-4 and TRBJ2-3; TRBD2 matches at 8 bases. The germline CDR1 and CDR2 sequences are MRHNA and SNTAGT. V shed 6 bases and J 2 bases; nucleotides not matched to a gene: 4. This CDR3 contains 14 residues. The CDR3 DNA reads as TGTGCCAGCAGACCGCGGGGGGACACAGATACGCAGTATTTT. Protein product: CASRPRGDTDTQYF.

This clone appeared a single time. J is TRBJ1-1 and V is TRBV29-1, with D unresolved. The CDR3 is 10 amino acids. CDR1 is SQVTM, CDR2 ANQGSEA, per germline. V was cut by 4 bases and J by 4 bases, with 4 bases left in between. The DNA of the CDR3 is TGCAGCGTTGGCAGCACTGAAGCTTTCTTT. It specifies CSVGSTEAFF.

This sequence joins TRBV5-1 and TRBJ1-6; 7 bases fit TRBD1. The CDR3 contains 13 residues. CDR1 is SGHRS and CDR2 is YFSETQ in the germline V gene. Trimming at V came to 3 bases and at J to 11 bases, leaving 5 bases not matched to a gene. The CDR3 loop reads CASSSGGSAPLHF. CDR3 coding DNA: TGCGCCAGCAGCTCAGGGGGGTCGGCACCCCTCCACTTT.

V usage is TRBV20-1 and J usage is TRBJ2-1, with 9 bases lining up with TRBD2. The V segment lost 3 bases and the J segment 2 bases; nucleotides outside the gene matches: 11. CDR3 length: 17 amino acids. The germline V gene encodes CDR1 DFQATT and CDR2 SNEGSKA (reference sequence). CDR3 protein: CSASNSGGKGPYNEQFF. The CDR3 DNA is TGCAGTGCTAGTAATAGCGGGGGAAAAGGACCCTACAATGAGCAGTTCTTC.

J is TRBJ1-6 and V is TRBV4-1, with D unresolved. V was trimmed by 0 bases and J by 14 bases, leaving 20 bases between them. CDR1 is MGHRA, CDR2 YSYEKL, per germline. This CDR3 spans 16 amino acids. This CDR3 reads CASSQEGAGRQATLHF. The CDR3, as DNA: TGCGCCAGCAGCCAAGAGGGTGCCGGCCGCCAGGCAACCCTCCACTTT.

The rearrangement joins TRBV7-8 to TRBJ1-4; D gene uncertain. The V end lost 4 bases, the J end lost 1 base, and 10 bases lay between the germline ends. The CDR3 is 15 residues long. Germline V CDR1 and CDR2: SGHVS, FQNEAQ. Written as DNA, the CDR3 is TGTGCCAGCAGCTCCCTTCGTCAAACTAATGAAAAACTGTTTTTT. Its translation is CASSSLRQTNEKLFF.

Remarks on this clone: The sample contains more than one DNA sequence encoding this CDR3. The V call is TRBV7-9, the J call TRBJ2-7; D call uncertain. In germline, CDR1 is SEHNR, CDR2 FQNEAQ (reference sequence). The CDR3 has 12 residues. The V gene lost 4 bases and the J gene lost 0 bases, with 4 bases spanning the gap. In DNA, the CDR3 is TGTGCCAGCAGCTCGAGCTCCTACGAGCAGTACTTC. It specifies CASSSSSYEQYF.

The gene calls are TRBV9 and TRBJ2-7; weak D call: TRBD2 (7 bases). Germline CDR1 SGDLS, CDR2 YYNGEE. The CDR3 has 16 residues. The ends were cut back, 2 bases at V and 2 bases at J, with 17 bases in the middle. CDR3 sequence reads: CASSVTAGAGAYEQYF. The DNA of the CDR3 is TGTGCCAGCAGCGTGACCGCGGGGGCAGGGGCCTACGAGCAGTACTTC.

The chain combines TRBV6-2 or TRBV6-3 with TRBJ2-2, with D tentatively TRBD2 (6 bases). Germline V gene lookup returns CDR1 MNHEY and CDR2 SVGEGT. V was clipped by 5 bases and J by 4 bases, with 17 bases between them. The CDR3 runs 16 residues. In nucleotides, the CDR3 is TGTGCCAGCAGTGCGTCTCTTGGGGGGACCACCGGGGAGCTGTTTTTT. It translates to CASSASLGGTTGELFF.

The chain recombines TRBV2 with TRBJ2-5; 7 bases are shared with TRBD1. The germline CDR1 and CDR2 sequences are SNHLY and FYNNEI. The CDR3 spans 15 residues. V was pared by 4 bases and J by 4 bases, with 9 bases of the junction left unmatched. The CDR3 sequence is CASSGDRIFGETQYF. In nucleotides, the CDR3 is TGTGCCAGCAGTGGGGACAGAATTTTTGGAGAGACCCAGTACTTC.

J is TRBJ1-2 and V is TRBV25-1; D gene ambiguous. Germline V gives CDR1 MGHDK, CDR2 SYGVNS. The CDR3 contains 14 residues. Between the trimmed V and J ends, which lost 3 bases and 4 bases, there was a span of 12 bases. Here the CDR3 reads CASSELSGPYGYTF. DNA of the CDR3: TGTGCCAGCAGTGAGTTGAGCGGGCCCTATGGCTACACCTTC.

The CDR3 loop reads CASNLIEAPCTDTQYF. The CDR3 nucleotides are TGTGCCAGCAACCTCATCGAGGCACCCTGCACAGATACGCAGTATTTT. The V call is TRBV21-1, the J call TRBJ2-3; the table's D call, TRBD2, was not checked against the DNA. TRBV21-1 is a listed pseudogene. This CDR3 has 16 amino acids.

The chain couples TRBV7-2 to TRBJ1-3; possible D gene TRBD1, 5 bases. The CDR3 spans 12 residues. V gave up 3 bases and J gave up 9 bases, with 9 bases separating them. CDR1 is SGHTA and CDR2 is FQGNSA in the germline V gene. The CDR3 spells CASSFQGSTIYF. The CDR3 DNA sequence: TGTGCCAGCAGCTTCCAGGGCTCCACCATATATTTT.

This clone was seen more than once but under ten times. The V gene is TRBV6-5, the J gene TRBJ1-2, with D possibly matching TRBD1 (6 bases). The germline V gene encodes CDR1 MNHEY and CDR2 SVGAGI. V was cut by 2 bases and J by 4 bases, with 11 bases left in between. This CDR3 contains 14 residues. CDR3 region: CASSYGGAVYGYTF. DNA of the CDR3: TGTGCCAGCAGTTACGGGGGGGCTGTCTATGGCTACACCTTC.

The chain recombines TRBV7-8 with TRBJ2-2, with D tentatively TRBD2 (6 bases). V was trimmed by 1 base and J by 5 bases, leaving 8 bases between them. Per germline, CDR1 SGHVS and CDR2 FQNEAQ. CDR3 length: 14 residues. The chain's CDR3 is CASSLGAGTGELFF. In DNA form, the CDR3 reads TGTGCCAGCAGCTTAGGTGCGGGGACCGGGGAGCTGTTTTTT.

The J gene is TRBJ1-1, the V gene TRBV27; TRBD1 matches 9 bases. The germline CDR1 and CDR2 sequences are MNHEY and SMNVEV (reference sequence). This CDR3 is 14 amino acids long. The junction had 3 bases not matched to a gene; V was cut back by 3 bases and J by 4 bases. The chain's CDR3 is CASSFTGGLTEAFF. CDR3 DNA sequence: TGTGCCAGCAGTTTCACAGGGGGCCTCACTGAAGCTTTCTTT.

CDR3 DNA: TGCAGCGTGGTCCGACAGACTAACACTGAAGCTTTCTTT. It is translated as CSVVRQTNTEAFF. The J gene is TRBJ1-1, the V gene TRBV29-1, with a weak D call TRBD1 (5 bases). The germline gives CDR1 SQVTM, CDR2 ANQGSEA. CDR3 length equals 13 residues. V was trimmed by 6 bases and J by 2 bases, leaving 13 bases between them.

The CDR3 DNA is TGTGCCAGCAGTGAAATCGGCAGGGGGCGAAGTCATCAGCCCCAGCATTTT. Translated: CASSEIGRGRSHQPQHF. The chain joins TRBV6-1 to TRBJ1-5; TRBD1 matches 8 bases. Germline CDR1 reads MNHNS; CDR2 reads SASEGT. The CDR3 covers 17 residues. V lost 2 bases, J lost 5 bases, and 11 bases stayed unmatched.

This clone occurred once. The chain carries TRBV11-2 and TRBJ1-4; D might be TRBD1 (5 bases). The CDR3 is made up of 12 amino acids. Between the trimmed V and J ends, which lost 0 bases and 13 bases, there was a span of 9 bases. The germline V gene has CDR1 SGHAT and CDR2 FQNNGV. The CDR3 nucleotides are TGTGCCAGCAGCTTAGATCGGGGCCTACTGTTTTTT. Protein sequence: CASSLDRGLLFF.

This chain links TRBV18 with TRBJ2-7; 8 bases match TRBD1. V trimming: 3 bases; J trimming: 5 bases; junction bases outside the gene matches: 3. This CDR3 is 13 amino acids long. Germline loops: CDR1 KGHSH, CDR2 LQKENI. Here the CDR3 DNA reads TGTGCCAGCTCACCGGGACAGGCCGACGAGCAGTACTTC. It yields the protein CASSPGQADEQYF.

The J gene is TRBJ1-1, the V gene TRBV7-9, with unresolved D. CDR3 length: 12 amino acids. The V gene lost 5 bases and the J gene lost 8 bases, with 12 bases spanning the gap. The germline V gene encodes CDR1 SEHNR and CDR2 FQNEAQ (reference sequence). CDR3 sequence reads: CASSPGAVEAFF. DNA of the CDR3: TGTGCCAGCAGCCCAGGAGCCGTAGAAGCTTTCTTT.

The rearrangement links TRBV5-1 to TRBJ1-1; D is perhaps TRBD1 (5 bases). The CDR3 totals 14 residues. Between the trimmed V and J ends, which lost 3 bases and 5 bases, there was a span of 14 bases. Germline V CDR1 and CDR2: SGHRS, YFSETQ. CDR3 residues: CASSSGTYGTEAFF. For the CDR3, the DNA is TGCGCCAGCAGCTCCGGGACGTATGGGACTGAAGCTTTCTTT.

This sequence joins TRBV19 and TRBJ2-3; D is ambiguous. In germline, CDR1 is LNHDA, CDR2 SQIVND (reference sequence). V was clipped by 3 bases and J by 8 bases, with 6 bases between them. CDR3 size: 11 residues. DNA of the CDR3: TGTGCCAGTAGTATTTTAGGTACGCAGTATTTT. The encoded protein is CASSILGTQYF.